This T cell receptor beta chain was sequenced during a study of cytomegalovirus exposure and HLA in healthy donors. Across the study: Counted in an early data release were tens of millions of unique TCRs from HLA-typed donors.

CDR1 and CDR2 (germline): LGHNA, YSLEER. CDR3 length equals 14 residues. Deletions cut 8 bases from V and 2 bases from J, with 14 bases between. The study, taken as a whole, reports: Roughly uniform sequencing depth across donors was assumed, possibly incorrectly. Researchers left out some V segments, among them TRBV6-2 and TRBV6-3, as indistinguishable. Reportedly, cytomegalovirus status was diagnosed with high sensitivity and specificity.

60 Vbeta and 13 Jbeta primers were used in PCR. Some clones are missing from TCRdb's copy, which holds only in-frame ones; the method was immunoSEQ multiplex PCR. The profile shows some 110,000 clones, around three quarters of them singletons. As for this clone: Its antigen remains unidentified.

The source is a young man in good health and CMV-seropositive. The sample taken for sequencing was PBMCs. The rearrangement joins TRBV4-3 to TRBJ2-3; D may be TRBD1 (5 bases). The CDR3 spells CASGQIVATDTQYF. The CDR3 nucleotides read TGCGCCAGCGGACAAATAGTGGCCACAGATACGCAGTATTTT.